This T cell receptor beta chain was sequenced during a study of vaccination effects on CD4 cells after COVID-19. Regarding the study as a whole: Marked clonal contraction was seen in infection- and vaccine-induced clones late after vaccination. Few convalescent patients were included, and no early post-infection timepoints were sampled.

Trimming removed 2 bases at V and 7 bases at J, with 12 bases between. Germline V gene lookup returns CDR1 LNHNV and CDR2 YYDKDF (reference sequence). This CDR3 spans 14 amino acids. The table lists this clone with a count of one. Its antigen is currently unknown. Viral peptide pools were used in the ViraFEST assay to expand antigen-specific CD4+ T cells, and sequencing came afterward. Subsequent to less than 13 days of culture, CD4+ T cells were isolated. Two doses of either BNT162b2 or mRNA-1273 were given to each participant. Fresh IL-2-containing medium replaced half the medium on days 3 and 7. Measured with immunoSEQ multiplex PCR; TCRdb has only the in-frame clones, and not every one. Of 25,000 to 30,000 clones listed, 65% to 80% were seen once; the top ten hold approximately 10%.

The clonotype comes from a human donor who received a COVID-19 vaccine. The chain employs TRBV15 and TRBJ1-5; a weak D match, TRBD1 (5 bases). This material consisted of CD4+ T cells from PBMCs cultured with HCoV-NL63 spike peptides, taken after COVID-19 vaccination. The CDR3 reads CATSRQGPEQPQHF. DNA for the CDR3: TGTGCCACCAGCAGACAGGGCCCAGAACAGCCCCAGCATTTT.